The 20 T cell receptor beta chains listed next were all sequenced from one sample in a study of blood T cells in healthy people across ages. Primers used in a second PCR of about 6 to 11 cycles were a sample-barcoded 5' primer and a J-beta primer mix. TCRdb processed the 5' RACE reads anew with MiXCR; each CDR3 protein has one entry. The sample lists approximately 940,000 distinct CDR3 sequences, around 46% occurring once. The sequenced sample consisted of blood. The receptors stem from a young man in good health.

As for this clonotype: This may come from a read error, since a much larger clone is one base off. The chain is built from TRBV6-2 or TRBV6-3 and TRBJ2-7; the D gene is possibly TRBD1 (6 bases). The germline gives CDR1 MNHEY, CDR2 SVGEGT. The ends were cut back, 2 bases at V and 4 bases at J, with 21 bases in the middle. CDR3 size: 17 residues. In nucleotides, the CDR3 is TGTGCCAGCAGTTACGGCGGTAGGTGGGGACAAGGATACGAGCAGTACTTC. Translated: CASSYGGRWGQGYEQYF.

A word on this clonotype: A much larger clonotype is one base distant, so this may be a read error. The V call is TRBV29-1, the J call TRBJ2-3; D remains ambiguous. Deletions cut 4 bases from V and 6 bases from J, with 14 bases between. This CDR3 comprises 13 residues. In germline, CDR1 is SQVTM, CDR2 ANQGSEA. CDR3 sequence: CSVVQVLMDTQYF. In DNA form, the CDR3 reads TGCAGCGTTGTCCAGGTCCTTATGGATACGCAGTATTTT.

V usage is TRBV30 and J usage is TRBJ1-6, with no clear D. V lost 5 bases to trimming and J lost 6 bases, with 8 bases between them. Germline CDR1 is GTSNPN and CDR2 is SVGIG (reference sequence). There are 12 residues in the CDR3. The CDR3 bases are TGTGCCTGGGCACTTTCTAATTCACCCCTCCACTTT. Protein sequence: CAWALSNSPLHF.

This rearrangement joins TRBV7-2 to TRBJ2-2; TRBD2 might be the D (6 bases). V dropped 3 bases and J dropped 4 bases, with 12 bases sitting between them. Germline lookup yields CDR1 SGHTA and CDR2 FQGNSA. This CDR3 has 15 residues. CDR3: CASSFTAGITGELFF. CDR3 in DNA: TGTGCCAGCAGCTTCACGGCGGGGATCACCGGGGAGCTGTTTTTT.

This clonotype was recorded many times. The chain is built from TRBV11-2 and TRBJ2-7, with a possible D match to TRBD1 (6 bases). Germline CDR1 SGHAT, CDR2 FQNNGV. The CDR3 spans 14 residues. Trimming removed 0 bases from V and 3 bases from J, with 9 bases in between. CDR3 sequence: CASSLEVRGYEQYF. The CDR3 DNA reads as TGTGCCAGCAGCTTAGAGGTCAGGGGCTACGAGCAGTACTTC.

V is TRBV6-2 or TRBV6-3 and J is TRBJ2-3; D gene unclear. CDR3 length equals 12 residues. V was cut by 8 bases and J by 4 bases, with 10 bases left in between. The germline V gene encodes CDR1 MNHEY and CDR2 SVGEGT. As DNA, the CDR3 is TGTGCCAGCGCCGACGACCCAGATACGCAGTATTTT. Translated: CASADDPDTQYF.

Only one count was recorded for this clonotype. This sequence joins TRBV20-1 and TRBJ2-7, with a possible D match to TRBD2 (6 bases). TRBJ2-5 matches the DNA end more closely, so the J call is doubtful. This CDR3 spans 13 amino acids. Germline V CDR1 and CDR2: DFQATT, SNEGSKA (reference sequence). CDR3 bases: TGCAGTGCTAGGGGGAGGTTTCTGGAGACCCAGTACTTC. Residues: CSARGRFLETQYF.

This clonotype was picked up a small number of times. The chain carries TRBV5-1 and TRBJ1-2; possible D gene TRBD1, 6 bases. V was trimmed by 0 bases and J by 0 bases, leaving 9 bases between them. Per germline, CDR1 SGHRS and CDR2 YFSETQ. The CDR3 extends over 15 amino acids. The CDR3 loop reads CASSLEGGANYGYTF. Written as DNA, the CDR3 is TGCGCCAGCAGCTTGGAAGGGGGAGCTAACTATGGCTACACCTTC.

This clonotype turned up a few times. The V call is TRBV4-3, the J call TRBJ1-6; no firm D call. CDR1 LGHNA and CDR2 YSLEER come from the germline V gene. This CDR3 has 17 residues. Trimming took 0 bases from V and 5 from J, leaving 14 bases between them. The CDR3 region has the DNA TGCGCCAGCAGCCAAGATCCCCAGTTTGGAGATAATTCACCCCTCCACTTT. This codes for CASSQDPQFGDNSPLHF.

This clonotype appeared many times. The CDR3 loop is CASSSPGQGYNEQFF. In nucleotides, the CDR3 is TGTGCCAGCAGTTCTCCGGGACAGGGGTACAATGAGCAGTTCTTC. The chain uses TRBV28 and TRBJ2-1; 10 nucleotides match TRBD1. The V segment lost 4 bases and the J segment 4 bases; nucleotides outside the gene matches: 4. Germline V gene lookup returns CDR1 MDHEN and CDR2 SYDVKM. The CDR3 spans 15 residues.

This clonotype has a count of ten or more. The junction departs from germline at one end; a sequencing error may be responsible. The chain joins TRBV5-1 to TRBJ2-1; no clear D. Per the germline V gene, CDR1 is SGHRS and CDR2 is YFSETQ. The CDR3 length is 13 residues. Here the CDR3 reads CASSLDRYNEQFF. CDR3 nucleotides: TGTGCCAGCAGCTTAGATAGGTACAATGAGCAGTTCTTC. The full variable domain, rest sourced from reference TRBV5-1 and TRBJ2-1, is KAGVTQTPRYLIKTRGQQVTLSCSPISGHRSVSWYQQTPGQGLQFLFEYFSETQRNKGNFPGRFSGRQFSNSRSEMNVSTLELGDSALYLCASSLDRYNEQFFGPGTRLTVL.

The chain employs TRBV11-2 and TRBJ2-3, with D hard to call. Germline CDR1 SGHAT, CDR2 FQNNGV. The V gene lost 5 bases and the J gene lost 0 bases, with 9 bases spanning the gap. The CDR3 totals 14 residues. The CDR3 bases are TGTGCCAGCAGCCTCAGCGTCAGCACAGATACGCAGTATTTT. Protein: CASSLSVSTDTQYF.

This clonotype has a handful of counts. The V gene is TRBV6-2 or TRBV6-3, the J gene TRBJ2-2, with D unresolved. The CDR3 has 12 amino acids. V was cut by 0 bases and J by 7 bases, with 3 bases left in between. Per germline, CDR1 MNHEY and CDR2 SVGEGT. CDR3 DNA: TGTGCCAGCAGTTACTCGGGCGGGGAGCTGTTTTTT. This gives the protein CASSYSGGELFF.

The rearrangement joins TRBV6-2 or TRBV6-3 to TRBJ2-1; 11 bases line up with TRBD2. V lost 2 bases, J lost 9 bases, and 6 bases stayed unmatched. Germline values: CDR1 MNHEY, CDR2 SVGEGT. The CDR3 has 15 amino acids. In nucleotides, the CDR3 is TGTGCCAGCAGTTACCGTGATAGCGGGGGGGTTGAGCAGTTCTTC. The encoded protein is CASSYRDSGGVEQFF.

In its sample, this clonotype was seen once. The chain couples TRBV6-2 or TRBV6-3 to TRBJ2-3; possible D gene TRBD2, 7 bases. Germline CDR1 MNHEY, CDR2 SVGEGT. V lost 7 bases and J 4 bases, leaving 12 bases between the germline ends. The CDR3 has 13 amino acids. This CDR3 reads CASTWGGADTQYF. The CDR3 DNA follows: TGTGCCAGCACCTGGGGGGGCGCAGATACGCAGTATTTT.

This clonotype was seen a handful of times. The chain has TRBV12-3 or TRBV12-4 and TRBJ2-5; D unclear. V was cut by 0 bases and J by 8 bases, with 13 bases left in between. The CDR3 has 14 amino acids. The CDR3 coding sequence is TGTGCCAGCAGTTTAGCGGAAGGGTGGGGAACCCAGTACTTC. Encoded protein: CASSLAEGWGTQYF.

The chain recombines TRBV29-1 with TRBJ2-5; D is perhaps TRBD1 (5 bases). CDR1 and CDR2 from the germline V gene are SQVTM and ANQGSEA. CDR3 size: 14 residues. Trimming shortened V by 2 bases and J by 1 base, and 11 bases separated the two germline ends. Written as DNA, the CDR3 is TGCAGCGTTGAACAGGGTGTTTTCCAAGAGACCCAGTACTTC. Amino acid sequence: CSVEQGVFQETQYF.

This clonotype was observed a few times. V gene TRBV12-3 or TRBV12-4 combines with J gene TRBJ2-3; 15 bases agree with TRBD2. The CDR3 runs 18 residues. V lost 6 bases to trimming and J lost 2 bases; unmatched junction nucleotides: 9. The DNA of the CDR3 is TGTGCCAGCAGCCACGGGACTAGCGGGGGGCTCTACACAGATACGCAGTATTTT. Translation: CASSHGTSGGLYTDTQYF.

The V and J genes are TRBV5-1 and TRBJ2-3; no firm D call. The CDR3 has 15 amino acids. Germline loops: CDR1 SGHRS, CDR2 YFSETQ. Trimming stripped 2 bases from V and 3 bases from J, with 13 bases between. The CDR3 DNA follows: TGCGCCAGCAGCTTCGAAAAGACACAGACAGATACGCAGTATTTT. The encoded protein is CASSFEKTQTDTQYF.

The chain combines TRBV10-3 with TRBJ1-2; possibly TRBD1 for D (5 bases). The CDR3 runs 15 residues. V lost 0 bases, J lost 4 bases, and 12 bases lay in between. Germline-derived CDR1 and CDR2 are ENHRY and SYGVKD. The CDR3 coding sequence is TGTGCCATCAGTGAGTCGGGGCAGGATAGCTATGGCTACACCTTC. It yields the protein CAISESGQDSYGYTF.